This TCR beta chain was recorded in a study of T cell repertoires in cytomegalovirus infection. Overall study results and limits: Based on cumulative public TCR beta family frequency, carriers of CMV plus the relevant HLA were identified.

Many counts were recorded for this clonotype. Its target is unknown. The CDR3 has 14 amino acids. V gave up 6 bases and J gave up 5 bases; unmatched junction bases: 6. Germline values: CDR1 MDHEN, CDR2 SYDVKM. TCRdb itself ran the reads through MiXCR, one entry per CDR3 protein. The table includes about 740,000 distinct CDR3 sequences, 35% to 45% detected once. The TCR sequence derives from a human donor in good health (CMV status not recorded). Some clones in this sample may be carry-over from other donors' samples. The specimen was PBMCs. The chain is built from TRBV28 and TRBJ1-2, with 10 bases lining up with TRBD1. For the CDR3, the DNA is TGTGCCAGCAGAGCTCCGGGACAGGGGTATGGCTACACCTTC. It yields the protein CASRAPGQGYGYTF.